This T cell receptor beta chain was profiled in a study of Tregs in tolerant kidney transplant recipients. Findings and limits, study-wide: This study did not directly address biological reproducibility. For some patients, primers changed over time, blocking nucleotide-level comparison.

Here immunoSEQ multiplex PCR was the method, and the copy in TCRdb shows in-frame clones only, minus some. The data show approximately 20,000 clones, with 81% seen just once and about 25% held by the top ten. As to this clone: What it binds is not known.

Mixed chimerism was transient after nonmyeloablative marrow transplants from related graft donors. Unstimulated Tregs (CD4+CD25+CD127-) and CD4+CD25- non-Tregs were sorted from PBMCs. Germline V gene data show CDR1 as SEHNR and CDR2 as FQNEAQ (reference sequence). The CDR3 has 16 residues. Unmatched junction bases numbered 8, after V lost 5 bases and J lost 1 base. The rearrangement uses TRBV7-9 and TRBJ1-5; 7 bases are shared with TRBD1. Sequencing used CD8+ T cells from blood (PBMCs), obtained 6 months after the transplant. This TCR came from a human patient who received a combined kidney and bone marrow transplant. The graft donor may have contributed some T cells. The CDR3: CASSPSVTGSNQPQHF. The CDR3 DNA sequence: TGTGCCAGCAGCCCCTCGGTGACAGGGAGCAATCAGCCCCAGCATTTT.